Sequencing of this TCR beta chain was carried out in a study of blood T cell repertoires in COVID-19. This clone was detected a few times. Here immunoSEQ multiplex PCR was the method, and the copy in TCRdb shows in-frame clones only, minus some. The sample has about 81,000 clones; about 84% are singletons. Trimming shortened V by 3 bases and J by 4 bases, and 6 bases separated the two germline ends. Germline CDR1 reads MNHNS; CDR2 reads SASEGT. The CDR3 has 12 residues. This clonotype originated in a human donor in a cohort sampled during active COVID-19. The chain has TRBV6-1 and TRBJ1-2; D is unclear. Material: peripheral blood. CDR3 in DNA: TGTGCCAGCAGTGATCGGGGCTATGGCTACACCTTC. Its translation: CASSDRGYGYTF.